One sample yielded the 6 T cell receptor beta chains listed below, sequenced in a study of T-cell reconstitution after alpha-beta-depleted transplantation in children (dated by TCRdb to about 2016). Read against the paper, the sample's treatment or condition label means: allogeneic hematopoietic cell transplantation with graft depleted of TCRalphabeta T cells and CD19 B cells. Libraries were built with PCR. This sample was sequenced with an Illumina HiSeq 2500. To normalize quantification of the TCRbeta repertoire, the TCR libraries were built with molecular barcoding that relied on unique molecular identifiers. TCRdb took the public reads, trimmed them with fastp at Q25, ran MiXCR for clone calling and kept in-frame beta chains. Entries that share a CDR3 protein sequence are merged under the most common genes and DNA. The sample includes about 900,000 distinct CDR3 sequences, with about 30% observed a single time. The top ten clonotypes cover under 30% of the sample.

The material was PBMCs, mostly from graft donor cells, obtained 360 days after TCRalphabeta/CD19-depleted stem cell transplant. The receptors derive from a boy in the first two years of life who had a stem cell transplant for SCID, so the T cells may come from the graft donor.

The chain recombines TRBV28 with TRBJ2-5; 7 bases agree with TRBD1. Trimming took 1 base from V and 5 from J; bases not matched to a gene: 4. This CDR3 is 14 amino acids long. Germline-derived CDR1 and CDR2 are MDHEN and SYDVKM. CDR3 residues: CASSLFNRGETQYF. The CDR3 DNA reads as TGTGCCAGCAGTTTATTTAACAGGGGTGAGACCCAGTACTTC.

The rearrangement links TRBV7-2 to TRBJ1-3; the D gene is possibly TRBD1 (5 bases). V lost 2 bases and J lost 2, with 16 bases in between. The CDR3 sequence is 17 residues long. The germline CDR1 and CDR2 sequences are SGHTA and FQGNSA. The CDR3 coding sequence is TGTGCCAGCAGCTTACGGGCCCCGGCAGGGCCTGGAAACACCATATATTTT. It yields the protein CASSLRAPAGPGNTIYF.

This clonotype appeared a few times. This chain uses TRBV20-1 with TRBJ2-7; no clear D gene. V lost 5 bases and J lost 1, with 12 bases in between. The length of the CDR3 is 13 residues. Germline assignment: CDR1 DFQATT and CDR2 SNEGSKA (reference sequence). The CDR3: CSASFSQSYEQYF. The DNA for the CDR3 is TGCAGTGCTTCCTTCTCACAGTCCTACGAGCAGTACTTC.

V and J are TRBV2 and TRBJ2-3, with D perhaps matching TRBD1 or TRBD2 (5 bases each). Trimming stripped 4 bases from V and 2 bases from J, with 16 bases between. From germline, CDR1 is SNHLY and CDR2 FYNNEI. CDR3 length equals 16 residues. CDR3 nucleotide sequence: TGTGCCAGCAGTGCGACCGGGACGTTCCACACAGATACGCAGTATTTT. This gives the protein CASSATGTFHTDTQYF.

The J gene is TRBJ2-1, the V gene TRBV11-2, with D uncertain. V lost 5 bases and J 0 bases, leaving 11 bases between the germline ends. CDR1 and CDR2 (germline): SGHAT, FQNNGV. The CDR3 length is 15 residues. The CDR3 sequence: CASSGPFSSYNEQFF. CDR3 coding DNA: TGTGCCAGCAGCGGACCTTTTAGCTCCTACAATGAGCAGTTCTTC.

The J gene is TRBJ2-1, the V gene TRBV4-1, with a weak D call TRBD1 (6 bases). The CDR3 extends over 16 amino acids. CDR1 is MGHRA and CDR2 is YSYEKL in the germline V gene. Trimming took 1 base from V and 10 from J, leaving 20 bases between them. CDR3 coding DNA: TGCGCCAGCAGCCAAGTCGTGCGACAGGTTCTTTGGGAGCAGTTCTTC. It translates to CASSQVVRQVLWEQFF.